This passage covers 23 T cell receptor beta chains from one sample sequenced in a study of CD4+ T cells in melanoma. Assay used: immunoSEQ multiplex PCR; TCRdb lists only in-frame clones, some missing. The data contain over 100,000 clones, about nine tenths of them seen just once; the ten biggest clones take up 3.3%. Sequencing used peripheral blood. These TCRs come from a human donor with melanoma.

The chain couples TRBV4-1 to TRBJ2-1; 10 positions match TRBD1. J lost 8 bases, V lost 6 bases, and 10 bases had no gene match. The germline gives CDR1 MGHRA, CDR2 YSYEKL. The length of the CDR3 is 15 residues. The CDR3 sequence: CASRSPGTGVDEQFF. The CDR3 DNA follows: TGCGCCAGCAGGTCCCCCGGGACAGGGGTCGATGAGCAGTTCTTC.

The V and J genes are TRBV7-9 and TRBJ2-7, with 9 bases identical to TRBD2. The germline gives CDR1 SEHNR, CDR2 FQNEAQ (reference sequence). The V segment lost 3 bases and the J segment 1 base; nucleotides outside the gene matches: 4. This CDR3 spans 15 amino acids. CDR3 in amino acids: CASSLRGGDSYEQYF. The CDR3 bases are TGTGCCAGCAGCTTGCGGGGGGGGGATTCCTACGAGCAGTACTTC.

The V gene is TRBV10-3, the J gene TRBJ2-1; 8 bases agree with TRBD2. Germline CDR1 reads ENHRY; CDR2 reads SYGVKD. The length of the CDR3 is 14 residues. V dropped 5 bases and J dropped 8; count of bases not matched to a gene: 8. As DNA, the CDR3 is TGTGCCATCAGTCCGGGACTAGTCGTCGATGAGCAGTTCTTC. This codes for CAISPGLVVDEQFF.

The J gene is TRBJ2-5, the V gene TRBV11-3; D gene unclear. Trimming removed 5 bases at V and 2 bases at J, with 9 bases between. CDR1 SGHNT and CDR2 YENEEA come from the germline V gene. The CDR3 has 13 amino acids. This CDR3 is CASSRGHQETQYF. The CDR3, as DNA: TGTGCCAGCAGCCGAGGTCATCAAGAGACCCAGTACTTC.

This chain connects TRBV7-2 to TRBJ2-1; no firm D call. The CDR3 has 15 amino acids. Germline V gene data show CDR1 as SGHTA and CDR2 as FQGNSA. Between the trimmed V and J ends, which lost 5 bases and 0 bases, there was a span of 11 bases. DNA for the CDR3: TGTGCCAGCAGCCTAGTGGCGGCCTCCTACAATGAGCAGTTCTTC. This translates into CASSLVAASYNEQFF. The full variable domain, in which reference TRBV7-2 and TRBJ2-1 provide the parts outside the CDR3, is GAGVSQSPSNKVTEKGKDVELRCDPISGHTALYWYRQSLGQGLEFLIYFQGNSAPDKSGLPSDRFSAERTGGSVSTLTIQRTQQEDSAVYLCASSLVAASYNEQFFGPGTRLTVL.

The CDR3 loop is CASSLFNTEAFF. In DNA form, the CDR3 reads TGTGCCAGCAGCTTATTCAACACTGAAGCTTTCTTT. The rearrangement uses TRBV7-9 and TRBJ1-1; D remains unclear. This CDR3 spans 12 amino acids. Per germline, CDR1 SEHNR and CDR2 FQNEAQ (reference sequence). Trimming stripped 2 bases from V and 2 bases from J, with 3 bases between.

This rearrangement joins TRBV4-3 to TRBJ1-2; maybe TRBD1 (5 bases). V lost 4 bases and J 3 bases, leaving 15 bases between the germline ends. This CDR3 region has 15 residues. The V gene's germline CDR1 is LGHNA and CDR2 YSLEER. The CDR3 protein is CASSPNSGHHYGYTF. DNA of the CDR3: TGCGCCAGCAGCCCAAACTCCGGACACCACTATGGCTACACCTTC.

The V call is TRBV6-4, the J call TRBJ1-6, with D perhaps matching TRBD1 (6 bases). V shed 7 bases and J shed 7 bases, with 20 bases lying between them. The germline V gene encodes CDR1 MRHNA and CDR2 SNTAGT. This CDR3 comprises 16 residues. CDR3 bases: TGTGCCAGCATCCTACCCGGGGGGCCTGACAATTCACCCCTCCACTTT. Its protein product is CASILPGGPDNSPLHF.

J is TRBJ1-1 and V is TRBV7-3; D possibly corresponds to TRBD1 (6 bases). Trimming left V 0 bases short and J 6 bases short, with 14 bases between. Germline CDR1 reads SGHTA; CDR2 reads FQGTGA. There are 15 residues in the CDR3. Here the CDR3 reads CASSLTGLQGSEAFF. In DNA, the CDR3 is TGTGCCAGCAGCTTAACCGGGCTACAGGGTTCTGAAGCTTTCTTT.

V usage is TRBV28 and J usage is TRBJ2-2, with a weak D call TRBD1 (6 bases). Between the trimmed V and J ends, which lost 2 bases and 7 bases, there was a span of 17 bases. CDR3 size: 16 residues. Per the germline V gene, CDR1 is MDHEN and CDR2 is SYDVKM. The CDR3 sequence: CASSLGARGKLGELFF. CDR3 DNA sequence: TGTGCCAGCAGTTTAGGAGCCAGGGGCAAACTCGGGGAGCTGTTTTTT.

The chain combines TRBV7-9 with TRBJ2-2; 8 bases are shared with TRBD2. The V gene end was trimmed by 11 bases and the J gene end by 4 bases; junction bases not matched to a gene: 15. Germline CDR1 and CDR2: SEHNR and FQNEAQ (reference sequence). The CDR3 is made up of 16 amino acids. The chain's CDR3 is CAQTSGQGKITGELFF. The DNA of the CDR3 is TGTGCCCAAACTAGCGGTCAGGGGAAAATCACCGGGGAGCTGTTTTTT.

The chain recombines TRBV28 with TRBJ2-3, with unresolved D. The CDR3 length is 11 residues. Deletions cut 4 bases from V and 9 bases from J, with 8 bases between. Germline V gene sequence: CDR1 MDHEN, CDR2 SYDVKM. Written as DNA, the CDR3 is TGTGCCAGCAGTTCGATAGGCACGCAGTATTTT. The encoded protein is CASSSIGTQYF.

V usage is TRBV28 and J usage is TRBJ1-2; D gene ambiguous. CDR3 size: 13 residues. The V gene lost 7 bases and the J gene lost 5 bases, with 14 bases spanning the gap. Germline CDR1 is MDHEN and CDR2 is SYDVKM. The DNA of the CDR3 is TGTGCCAGCATTAGGCCTCTGAGGTATGGCTACACCTTC. Amino acids: CASIRPLRYGYTF.

The CDR3 spells CASSPGQGALAFF. The CDR3 DNA is TGCGCCAGCAGTCCCGGACAGGGGGCCTTAGCTTTCTTT. The chain recombines TRBV5-1 with TRBJ1-1; TRBD1 aligns across 11 bases. Germline V lookup: CDR1 SGHRS, CDR2 YFSETQ. The length of the CDR3 is 13 residues. Unmatched junction bases numbered 7, after V lost 5 bases and J lost 10 bases.

V is TRBV28 and J is TRBJ2-7; 9 bases fit TRBD1. There are 14 residues in the CDR3. CDR1 and CDR2 from the germline V gene are MDHEN and SYDVKM. The V and J ends lost 7 bases and 1 base, in that order; junction bases with no gene match: 5. The CDR3 reads CASTDRGRSYEQYF. The CDR3, as DNA: TGTGCCAGCACCGACAGGGGGAGGTCCTACGAGCAGTACTTC.

The rearrangement joins TRBV5-8 to TRBJ2-1; D is undetermined. The CDR3 runs 17 residues. Germline CDR1 is SGHTS and CDR2 is YDEGEE. V lost 4 bases, J lost 0 bases, and 17 bases lay in between. The CDR3, as DNA: TGTGCCAGCAGCAGACCACAGTTCCCTAGCTCCTACAATGAGCAGTTCTTC. Translation: CASSRPQFPSSYNEQFF.

The CDR3 protein is CASSLGLTGTGELFF. The CDR3, as DNA: TGTGCCAGCAGCTTGGGGTTGACTGGCACCGGGGAGCTGTTTTTT. The chain uses TRBV5-4 and TRBJ2-2; D ambiguous. Trimming pared 0 bases from V and 4 bases from J, leaving 10 bases between. Germline V gene lookup returns CDR1 SGHNT and CDR2 YYREEE (reference sequence). The CDR3 sequence is 15 residues long.

The V and J genes are TRBV18 and TRBJ1-4; the match to TRBD1 covers 9 bases. Per germline, CDR1 KGHSH and CDR2 LQKENI. Trimming removed 0 bases from V and 6 bases from J; junction bases left unmatched: 8. The CDR3 runs to 17 residues. The CDR3 nucleotides read TGTGCCAGCTCACCACCGGACAGGGGAAAGGAGGATGAAAAACTGTTTTTT. Encoded protein: CASSPPDRGKEDEKLFF. The full variable domain, completed using reference TRBV18 and TRBJ1-4, is NAGVMQNPRHLVRRRGQEARLRCSPMKGHSHVYWYRQLPEEGLKFMVYLQKENIIDESGMPKERFSAEFPKEGPSILRIQQVVRGDSAAYFCASSPPDRGKEDEKLFFGSGTQLSVL.

The chain couples TRBV7-2 to TRBJ2-1; 15 positions agree with TRBD2. With V trimmed by 7 bases and J by 7 bases, 5 bases remained unmatched. CDR3 size: 15 residues. Germline V gene data show CDR1 as SGHTA and CDR2 as FQGNSA. DNA of the CDR3: TGTGCCAGCACGGCCGGGACTAGCGGGAGGAATGAGCAGTTCTTC. This codes for CASTAGTSGRNEQFF.

This chain connects TRBV19 to TRBJ1-2, with D possibly being TRBD1 (5 bases). Trimming removed 5 bases at V and 7 bases at J, with 11 bases between. Germline values: CDR1 LNHDA, CDR2 SQIVND (reference sequence). This CDR3 is built from 12 residues. CDR3 protein: CASSEPGGGYTF. The CDR3 DNA reads TGTGCCAGTAGTGAGCCGGGGGGTGGCTACACCTTC.

CDR3 sequence (DNA): TGTGCCAGCAGCTCCGTCGAGAGCGGGGACGAGCAGTACTTC. Translated, it gives CASSSVESGDEQYF. The rearrangement joins TRBV7-9 to TRBJ2-7; TRBD2 matches at 7 bases. J was trimmed by 5 bases and V by 4 bases; bases with no gene match: 8. The CDR3 runs 14 residues. Germline CDR1 is SEHNR and CDR2 is FQNEAQ (reference sequence).

The chain joins TRBV7-9 to TRBJ2-2; perhaps D is TRBD1 or TRBD2 (5 bases each). CDR1 and CDR2 from the germline V gene are SEHNR and FQNEAQ (reference sequence). CDR3 length: 13 residues. V was trimmed by 6 bases and J by 6 bases, leaving 11 bases between them. The CDR3 DNA follows: TGTGCCAGCAGTTATGGGACGGCCGGGGAGCTGTTTTTT. Amino acids: CASSYGTAGELFF.

The genes are TRBV29-1 and TRBJ2-7; TRBD2 might be the D (5 bases). Looked up from germline, CDR1 is SQVTM and CDR2 is ANQGSEA. The V end was cut by 0 bases, the J end by 0 bases, with 24 bases between. There are 19 residues in the CDR3. The CDR3 bases are TGCAGCGTTGAAGACCCTTTACGGGATGTCGGATCCCCCTCCTACGAGCAGTACTTC. It codes for CSVEDPLRDVGSPSYEQYF.